This T cell receptor beta chain appears in the sequencing data of a study of graft-versus-host responses after intestinal transplantation. This table comes from immunoSEQ multiplex PCR, and its TCRdb copy is limited to in-frame clones, with some not included. The repertoire holds 90,000 or so clones, with roughly 80% as singletons. The CDR3 has 11 amino acids. Trimming left V 3 bases short and J 5 bases short, with 7 bases between. CDR1 is DFQATT and CDR2 is SNEGSKA in the germline V gene (reference sequence). General study points: When patients had graft-donor T cell macrochimerism, their allografts held high graft-versus-host to host-versus-graft clonal ratios.

Comments on this clone: No antigen is known for it.

The receptor's source is a human donor who received an intestinal transplant. Specimen: unstimulated CD4+ T cells sorted from spleen or lymph node cells, collected before intestinal transplant. V gene TRBV20-1 combines with J gene TRBJ1-1, with D uncertain. CDR3 in amino acids: CSASTRTEAFF. The CDR3 nucleotides are TGCAGTGCTAGTACGCGGACTGAAGCTTTCTTT.